Below, 29 T cell receptor beta chains from the same sample are listed, as sequenced in a study of control samples from healthy donors and cancer patients. TCRdb's copy holds only in-frame clones and misses some; the assay was immunoSEQ multiplex PCR. The sample has 110,000 to 150,000 clones, roughly nine tenths seen once. The sample comprised blood. These receptors originate from a man aged 18 to 30 in good health.

The V and J genes are TRBV27 and TRBJ1-5; TRBD1 matches 7 bases. Looked up from germline, CDR1 is MNHEY and CDR2 is SMNVEV (reference sequence). This CDR3 is built from 18 residues. Germline trimming cut 6 bases from V and 4 bases from J; bases unmatched to any gene: 18. The CDR3 reads CASRPNLWDSTDNQPQHF. DNA of the CDR3: TGTGCCAGCAGACCCAACCTGTGGGACAGCACAGATAATCAGCCCCAGCATTTT.

This chain uses TRBV5-8 with TRBJ2-1; a possible D gene is TRBD1 (5 bases). The CDR3 is 14 amino acids. Germline V gene lookup returns CDR1 SGHTS and CDR2 YDEGEE. Trimming shortened V by 7 bases and J by 7 bases, and 18 bases separated the two germline ends. The CDR3 bases are TGTGCCAGCGGGGCCTCAGTTATGGTGAATGAGCAGTTCTTC. Its translation: CASGASVMVNEQFF.

This clone has only a few counts. V gene TRBV10-3 combines with J gene TRBJ1-6; a weak D match, TRBD1 (6 bases). Trimming pared 5 bases from V and 7 bases from J, leaving 15 bases between. The CDR3 has 15 residues. Germline V gives CDR1 ENHRY, CDR2 SYGVKD. CDR3 sequence: CAISRTGTGNSPLHF. The DNA for the CDR3 is TGTGCCATCAGTAGAACAGGGACGGGGAATTCACCCCTCCACTTT.

The CDR3 DNA follows: TGTGCCAGCAGCAACGGACAGGTAGAGTTTTTACGCTATAATTCACCCCTCCACTTT. The encoded protein is CASSNGQVEFLRYNSPLHF. V usage is TRBV21-1 and J usage is TRBJ1-6; the D call of TRBD1 is as the table states it, not checked on the DNA. TRBV21-1 is annotated as a pseudogene. The CDR3 is 19 residues long.

V is TRBV13 and J is TRBJ1-1; D unclear. The CDR3 length is 13 residues. V lost 3 bases and J 1 base, leaving 6 bases between the germline ends. CDR1 is PRHDT and CDR2 is FYEKMQ in the germline V gene (reference sequence). As DNA, the CDR3 is TGTGCCAGCAGCTTCCAAGGGAACACTGAAGCTTTCTTT. Translated, it gives CASSFQGNTEAFF. Combining the CDR3 with reference TRBV13 and TRBJ1-1 gives the whole variable domain AAGVIQSPRHLIKEKRETATLKCYPIPRHDTVYWYQQGPGQDPQFLISFYEKMQSDKGSIPDRFSAQQFSDYHSELNMSSLELGDSALYFCASSFQGNTEAFFGQGTRLTVV.

The V and J genes are TRBV28 and TRBJ1-2; 10 bases agree with TRBD1. V trimming: 4 bases; J trimming: 4 bases; junction bases outside the gene matches: 6. Per germline, CDR1 MDHEN and CDR2 SYDVKM. The CDR3 sequence is 15 residues long. For the CDR3, the DNA is TGTGCCAGCAGTTCCCGGGGGACAGGGGTCTATGGCTACACCTTC. Translated, it gives CASSSRGTGVYGYTF.

The chain combines TRBV16 with TRBJ1-1, with D unresolved. Germline-derived CDR1 and CDR2 are KGHSY and FQNENV. The length of the CDR3 is 14 residues. Trimming removed 4 bases at V and 1 base at J, with 10 bases between. DNA of the CDR3: TGTGCCAGCAGCCCCCAGGCCAAGAACACTGAAGCTTTCTTT. Translating it yields CASSPQAKNTEAFF. The full variable domain, in which reference TRBV16 and TRBJ1-1 provide the parts outside the CDR3, is GEEVAQTPKHLVRGEGQKAKLYCAPIKGHSYVFWYQQVLKNEFKFLISFQNENVFDETGMPKERFSAKCLPNSPCSLEIQATKLEDSAVYFCASSPQAKNTEAFFGQGTRLTVV.

J is TRBJ2-3 and V is TRBV19; D is uncertain. V lost 3 bases and J lost 0, with 7 bases in between. CDR3 length equals 14 residues. The germline V gene has CDR1 LNHDA and CDR2 SQIVND (reference sequence). The CDR3 DNA reads as TGTGCCAGTAGTATTGGACGGAGCACAGATACGCAGTATTTT. Translated: CASSIGRSTDTQYF.

This chain connects TRBV11-2 to TRBJ2-2; D possibly corresponds to TRBD2 (6 bases). There are 15 residues in the CDR3. Germline assignment: CDR1 SGHAT and CDR2 FQNNGV. V lost 5 bases, J lost 1 base, and 11 bases lay in between. CDR3 sequence (DNA): TGTGCCAGCAGCCCCCTGGGGGGGAACACCGGGGAGCTGTTTTTT. Translation gives CASSPLGGNTGELFF.

The rearrangement links TRBV7-6 to TRBJ2-5; TRBD2 matches at 9 bases. CDR1 and CDR2 from the germline V gene are SGHVS and FNYEAQ. The CDR3 loop spans 19 amino acids. V lost 3 bases and J lost 5; bases outside the gene matches: 19. CDR3 nucleotide sequence: TGTGCCAGCAGCTTTTTCGCGGGAGGGGTCGGCCAGCGATCTGAGACCCAGTACTTC. This encodes CASSFFAGGVGQRSETQYF.

This chain connects TRBV15 to TRBJ2-5; D assignment may be TRBD1 or TRBD2 (6 bases each). V lost 0 bases and J lost 5, with 13 bases in between. Germline V gives CDR1 LNHNV, CDR2 YYDKDF (reference sequence). The CDR3 is made up of 15 amino acids. This CDR3 reads CATSRDRRGPETQYF. The CDR3 nucleotides are TGTGCCACCAGCAGAGATCGCCGGGGGCCGGAGACCCAGTACTTC.

The CDR3 region has the DNA TGTGCTTTAAGTCCCCGGACAGGGGTAACTGGGGAGCTGTTTTTT. This encodes CALSPRTGVTGELFF. V usage is TRBV27 and J usage is TRBJ2-2; TRBD1 matches at 9 bases. This CDR3 contains 15 residues. CDR1 and CDR2 (germline): MNHEY, SMNVEV (reference sequence).

The CDR3 sequence: CASSQDQGRTEAFF. As DNA, the CDR3 is TGTGCCAGCAGCCAAGATCAGGGCCGAACTGAAGCTTTCTTT. The rearrangement joins TRBV3-1 (or the pseudogene TRBV3-2) to TRBJ1-1; possible D gene TRBD1, 5 bases. The CDR3 is made up of 14 amino acids. V lost 0 bases, J lost 5 bases, and 10 bases lay in between. Germline assignment: CDR1 LGHDT and CDR2 YNNKEL (reference sequence).

Notes on this clone: Because the CDR3's place on the DNA is in doubt, the DNA is left out and the CDR3 is given as listed by TCRdb. This sequence joins TRBV6-2 or TRBV6-3 and TRBJ2-4; TRBD1, the table's D call, lacks a check against the DNA. From germline, CDR1 is MNHEY and CDR2 SVGEGT. The CDR3 length equals 14 residues, ends included. The CDR3 protein is CASSTSTGEHIQYF.

The chain joins TRBV2 to TRBJ2-3; 12 bases fit TRBD2. CDR1 and CDR2 from the germline V gene are SNHLY and FYNNEI. The J segment lost 0 bases and the V segment lost 6 bases, leaving 10 bases of the junction unmatched. The CDR3 is made up of 18 amino acids. The CDR3 nucleotides read TGTGCCAGCAGGGCACCTAGCGGGGGGGGTACTAGCACAGATACGCAGTATTTT. Amino acid sequence: CASRAPSGGGTSTDTQYF. The full variable domain, completed using reference TRBV2 and TRBJ2-3, is EPEVTQTPSHQVTQMGQEVILRCVPISNHLYFYWYRQILGQKVEFLVSFYNNEISEKSEIFDDQFSVERPDGSNFTLKIRSTKLEDSAMYFCASRAPSGGGTSTDTQYFGPGTRLTVL.

The rearrangement uses TRBV2 and TRBJ1-1, with D tentatively TRBD1 (5 bases). Germline CDR1 SNHLY, CDR2 FYNNEI. V was trimmed by 8 bases and J by 0 bases, leaving 10 bases between them. The CDR3 runs 13 residues. Here the CDR3 DNA reads TGTGCCAGCGACAGTTTCTTGAACACTGAAGCTTTCTTT. Amino acid sequence: CASDSFLNTEAFF.

The chain is built from TRBV5-5 and TRBJ1-2; D may be TRBD1 (6 bases). Trimming took off 5 bases at V and 6 bases at J, with 17 bases between the two ends. Germline lookup yields CDR1 SGHKS and CDR2 YYEKEE (reference sequence). The CDR3 is made up of 14 amino acids. The CDR3 reads CASSEQGVRDGYTF. CDR3 nucleotides: TGTGCCAGCAGTGAACAGGGAGTTCGGGATGGCTACACCTTC. Looking up the rest from reference TRBV5-5 and TRBJ1-2 gives the full variable domain: DAGVTQSPTHLIKTRGQQVTLRCSPISGHKSVSWYQQVLGQGPQFIFQYYEKEERGRGNFPDRFSARQFPNYSSELNVNALLLGDSALYLCASSEQGVRDGYTFGSGTRLTVV.

The gene calls are TRBV16 and TRBJ1-4, with 8 bases that match TRBD1. Unmatched junction bases numbered 4, after V lost 4 bases and J lost 3 bases. Germline V CDR1 and CDR2: KGHSY, FQNENV. This CDR3 spans 15 amino acids. The CDR3 here is CASSLYRGANEKLFF. The DNA for the CDR3 is TGTGCCAGCAGCCTCTACAGGGGGGCTAATGAAAAACTGTTTTTT.

This clone was seen just once. CDR3 residues: CAWSAGRDQPQHF. The CDR3 DNA follows: TGTGCCTGGAGTGCGGGGAGAGACCAGCCCCAGCATTTT. The chain links TRBV30 to TRBJ1-5; D unresolved. The CDR3 is 13 residues long. V was shortened by 1 base and J by 7 bases, with 11 bases between the two germline ends. Germline assignment: CDR1 GTSNPN and CDR2 SVGIG (reference sequence).

The gene calls are TRBV3-1 (or the pseudogene TRBV3-2) and TRBJ2-2, with 8 bases fitting TRBD2. V lost 10 bases, J lost 6 bases, and 22 bases stayed unmatched. The CDR3 has 18 amino acids. Germline V CDR1 and CDR2: LGHDT, YNNKEL (reference sequence). The CDR3 is CAIHPRTGGLAGAGELFF. For the CDR3, the DNA is TGTGCCATCCACCCGAGGACGGGTGGACTAGCTGGGGCCGGGGAGCTGTTTTTT.

The V gene is TRBV6-2 or TRBV6-3, the J gene TRBJ1-4; D is unresolved. The length of the CDR3 is 14 residues. Between the trimmed V and J ends, which lost 3 bases and 5 bases, there was a span of 10 bases. Germline CDR1 is MNHEY and CDR2 is SVGEGT. CDR3 protein: CASSYDGRNEKLFF. CDR3 coding DNA: TGTGCCAGCAGTTATGACGGACGGAATGAAAAACTGTTTTTT.

This chain's CDR3 is CASIHGDPYEQYF. The CDR3 DNA reads TGTGCCAGCATCCATGGGGATCCCTACGAGCAGTACTTC. The chain uses TRBV7-7 and TRBJ2-7; D is undetermined. Trimming cost V 7 bases and J 2 bases, with 12 bases left between them. The CDR3 has 13 residues. Germline V gene sequence: CDR1 SSHAT, CDR2 FNYEAQ (reference sequence).

The sample holds one count of this clone. The chain links TRBV11-2 to TRBJ1-2; 7 bases line up with TRBD1. Germline values: CDR1 SGHAT, CDR2 FQNNGV. J lost 2 bases, V lost 5 bases, and 14 bases had no gene match. This CDR3 has 17 residues. CDR3: CASSPAPGTASNYGYTF. Written as DNA, the CDR3 is TGTGCCAGCAGCCCGGCCCCCGGGACAGCCTCCAACTATGGCTACACCTTC.

The rearrangement joins TRBV5-1 to TRBJ2-1; no clear D. This CDR3 has 11 amino acids. With 4 bases removed from V and 7 bases from J, the gap between germline ends came to 6 bases. Germline CDR1 SGHRS, CDR2 YFSETQ. CDR3 protein: CASSAPNEQFF. As DNA, the CDR3 is TGCGCCAGCAGCGCCCCTAATGAGCAGTTCTTC.

V and J are TRBV10-3 and TRBJ2-3, with 9 bases that match TRBD2. This CDR3 spans 14 amino acids. Germline-derived CDR1 and CDR2 are ENHRY and SYGVKD. The junction had 12 bases not matched to a gene; V was cut back by 11 bases and J by 6 bases. The CDR3 region has the DNA TGTGCCTCACAGGAGCGGGGGGCCGGGGATACGCAGTATTTT. This sequence encodes CASQERGAGDTQYF.

The chain is built from TRBV4-3 and TRBJ2-7; D may be TRBD1 (5 bases). Germline values: CDR1 LGHNA, CDR2 YSLEER. The CDR3 is 15 amino acids. V dropped 1 base and J dropped 4 bases, with 14 bases sitting between them. The CDR3 reads CASSQGQGLGYEQYF. The DNA of the CDR3 is TGCGCCAGCAGCCAAGGTCAGGGCTTGGGATACGAGCAGTACTTC.

The chain recombines TRBV19 with TRBJ1-1; 11 bases are a match to TRBD1. The germline CDR1 and CDR2 sequences are LNHDA and SQIVND (reference sequence). The CDR3 has 14 residues. The J segment lost 4 bases and the V segment lost 6 bases, leaving 4 bases of the junction unmatched. CDR3 residues: CASSSGTGGTEAFF. The DNA of the CDR3 is TGTGCCAGTAGCTCCGGGACAGGGGGCACTGAAGCTTTCTTT.

The sample holds one count of this clone. The chain joins TRBV2 to TRBJ2-6; the D gene could be TRBD1 or TRBD2 (5 bases each). The germline CDR1 and CDR2 sequences are SNHLY and FYNNEI. V lost 0 bases and J 0 bases, leaving 12 bases between the germline ends. The CDR3 totals 18 residues. CDR3 nucleotides: TGTGCCAGCAGTGAAGCAAGGGACCGGTTCTCTGGGGCCAACGTCCTGACTTTC. As protein: CASSEARDRFSGANVLTF. The full variable domain, rest sourced from reference TRBV2 and TRBJ2-6, is EPEVTQTPSHQVTQMGQEVILRCVPISNHLYFYWYRQILGQKVEFLVSFYNNEISEKSEIFDDQFSVERPDGSNFTLKIRSTKLEDSAMYFCASSEARDRFSGANVLTFGAGSRLTVL.

This chain uses TRBV2 with TRBJ1-5; maybe TRBD1 (6 bases). This CDR3 has 14 residues. V was cut by 4 bases and J by 7 bases, with 14 bases left in between. Germline V gives CDR1 SNHLY, CDR2 FYNNEI. This chain's CDR3 is CASSGGGGGQPQHF. CDR3 DNA: TGTGCCAGCAGTGGTGGGGGCGGCGGACAGCCCCAGCATTTT.